This TCR beta chain was retrieved from a study of Ad26.COV2.S vaccination and SARS-CoV-2 variants. Looking at the study overall: In the study, Ad26.COV2.S was injected intramuscularly once, or twice 56 days apart.

General observations from the study: It was found that vaccine and placebo recipients had similar non-spike TCR breadth. Breadth and depth estimates from TCRs may understate total T cell responses.

V was clipped by 0 bases and J by 3 bases, with 9 bases between them. CDR1 and CDR2 (germline): MNHEY, SMNVEV (reference sequence). There are 15 residues in the CDR3. The treatment: 15 to 20 received Ad26.COV2.S at low or high dose, single or two shots; roughly five received placebo; per-sample allocation not given. Each sample was drawn 63 days after the first injection (of vaccine or placebo). Sequencing was performed with immunoSEQ multiplex PCR; in TCRdb, only in-frame clones are kept and a portion is missing. The sample consists of 200,000 to 300,000 clones, approximately 88% of them appearing once. With regard to this clone: Its antigen is unidentified.

The chain combines TRBV27 with TRBJ2-1; the D gene is possibly TRBD2 (5 bases). The material sequenced was peripheral blood, taken in a trial of Ad26.COV2.S vaccine versus placebo. The clonotype originates from a person between 18 and 59 years old who received the Ad26.COV2.S COVID-19 vaccine or a placebo. The CDR3 DNA is TGTGCCAGCAGTTTATCGAGGGCAGGCTACAATGAGCAGTTCTTC. Translating it yields CASSLSRAGYNEQFF.